This TCR beta chain was profiled in a study of blood T cell repertoires in COVID-19. J lost 4 bases, V lost 2 bases, and 3 bases had no gene match. The CDR3 has 15 amino acids. Germline V gene lookup returns CDR1 WNHNN and CDR2 SYGVQD (reference sequence). Original analysis: How many nucleated cells were present was estimated from reference gene primer amplification. Assay used: immunoSEQ multiplex PCR; TCRdb lists only in-frame clones, some missing. That table supplies the V and J calls and clone size; D and trimming were determined from the DNA. The sample has 300,000 to 400,000 clones, approximately 88% seen once.

The chain has TRBV10-1 and TRBJ2-1; TRBD2 agrees at 9 bases. The sample taken for sequencing was PBMCs or T cells enriched from blood (not recorded which). The sequence came from a man aged 55 to 70 who had recovered from COVID-19. CDR3 loop: CASSERLAEYNEQFF. The CDR3 DNA reads as TGCGCCAGCAGTGAGAGACTAGCGGAGTACAATGAGCAGTTCTTC.